The subject of this entry is one T cell receptor (beta chain). What antigen it recognizes has not been identified. Base quality data are lacking; no much larger clone is found one base away. This sample was taken from a study of T cell responses to AZD1222 COVID-19 vaccine (dated by TCRdb to about 2021). Some background on the complete study: A total of under 250 trial participants underwent TCR sequencing, of whom about 200 had received two doses of AZD1222 and approximately 26 had received two doses of the MenACWY control vaccine. Enrollment into the trials was organized by age into subgroups of 18-55, 56-69 and 70-plus years, and those subgroups contained approximately 160, 26 and 62 TCR-sequenced participants, respectively. Overall study results and their limits: No day 14 peak-response samples were available, so repertoires were characterized only after the peak T cell response. Vaccine-associated CD4 TCRs spanned the whole spike protein, with dominant responses in regions 160-218 and 743-854. Reportedly, close to half of the unique spike-specific TCRs recognized epitopes lying outside the regions that are mutated in the B.1.351 and B.1.1.7 variants. Participants were mostly white British, with more females than males. The authors suggested clonal diversity may have been underestimated. Conclusions about previously exposed vaccinees were limited because only six AZD1222 recipients were SARS-CoV-2 seropositive at baseline. After two AZD1222 doses, both the breadth and the depth of spike-specific TCRs were significantly higher than at day 0 and than in MenACWY recipients. The 56-69-year group was small, and its depth increase did not reach significance, likely because of low power.

What the time point label conveys for this sample: about 28 days (+/-7) after the second vaccine dose. AZD1222 recipients whose second dose came at about 4 weeks and those whose second dose came at about 12 weeks were combined into one group, since spike-specific TCR depth and breadth did not differ between the two schedules. Vaccinee samples came from UK trials COV001 and COV002, including a single-blind randomized controlled phase 2/3 trial of AZD1222 (ChAdOx1 nCoV-19) in healthy adults. Trial participant PBMC samples were collected at day 0 and day 28 after the second dose for TCRbeta chain sequencing. The CDR3 regions of human TCRbeta chains were analyzed by immunosequencing. The published analysis was carried out like this. Repertoire TCRs were checked for matches against a reference library of SARS-CoV-2-specific TCRs that had been generated using the MIRA antigen-specificity platform. Breadth was defined as the fraction of unique TCRs that were SARS-CoV-2-associated. Depth was defined as the fraction of total T cells that were SARS-CoV-2-associated. Using the MIRA data, each spike-specific TCR was assigned both to the spike region to which the TCR was reactive and to a CD4 or CD8 class. Log10-transformed breadth and depth values were compared by one-way ANOVA with Sidak's multiple comparisons tests. TCRdb provides this immuneACCESS table in a form limited to in-frame rearrangements. Some clones are lacking; in checked studies, under half of them reflect an unresolved V gene, and why the rest are absent is not known. That table supplies the V and J calls and clone size; D and trimming were determined from the DNA. In all, the sample holds more than 90,000 clones, and around nine tenths of those were seen once. The ten largest account for about 15% of the sample.

The material was peripheral blood, obtained 28 days after the second AZD1222 dose. This receptor was identified in an adult who received the AZD1222 COVID-19 vaccine.

Here the CDR3 is given as CASTRAFPANYGYTF. The base sequence is TGTGCCAGTACACGTGCCTTCCCTGCTAACTATGGCTACACCTTC. The rearranged chain carries TRBV19 and TRBJ1-2; no D segment can be confidently identified. CDR1 is given as LNHDA and CDR2 as SQIVND, both from the germline V gene (reference sequence). Taken from cysteine to phenylalanine, the CDR3 has 15 residues. The DNA shown is the 45-base CDR3, in frame from base 1. The V end loses 7 bases and the J end loses 0 bases, and a stretch of 15 bases separates them.